This note documents a single T cell receptor (beta chain) sequence. Its antigen is unidentified. Researchers used genomic DNA as the template to profile TCR beta VDJ and CDR3. TCRdb processed the reads anew with MiXCR; each CDR3 protein has one entry. The data contain 250,000 to 350,000 distinct CDR3 sequences, 45% to 65% of them singletons. This sample is drawn from a study of CD8+CD57+ T cells in acquired aplastic anemia. Study as a whole: The average for DNA from sorted CD4+ and CD8+ cells was 3 to 3.5 ug.

General study findings and limits: Statistical testing detected no significant gap in CD8+ Simpson's diversity between patients and controls. The same twenty-nine CD8+ CDR3 sequences occurred in patients and in controls.

Sequenced material: sorted CD4+, CD8+, or CD8+CD57+ T cells (not recorded which) from PBMCs. The sequence derives from a human donor with severe aplastic anemia or a healthy control (not recorded which).

CDR3 region: CASSLGRTGKTQYF. The CDR3 region has the DNA TGTGCCAGCAGCTTAGGAAGGACAGGAAAGACCCAGTACTTC. The rearrangement uses TRBV11-2 and TRBJ2-5; 7 bases line up with TRBD1. The CDR3 is made up of 14 amino acids. V gave up 1 base and J gave up 6 bases; unmatched junction bases: 5. Germline CDR1 SGHAT, CDR2 FQNNGV.